The clone carrying this T cell receptor (beta chain) came up once. The antigen is not known. The PCR ran on 60 Vbeta and 13 Jbeta primers. The data were produced by immunoSEQ multiplex PCR, yet TCRdb's version contains in-frame clones alone and is incomplete. The sample holds 98,000 or so clones, more than 65% seen once. This entry belongs to a study of cytomegalovirus exposure and HLA in healthy donors. General study points: In a later analysis, HLA-C alleles had the fewest associated TCRs, DRB1 alleles the most. Association of 16,951 TCR beta sequences with HLA alleles was found at 0.05 false discovery rate in a later analysis. Later analysis found that TCR beta chains associated with HLA were more clonally expanded than other, equally common chains. Indistinguishability led to the exclusion of some V segments, TRBV6-2 and TRBV6-3 included.

CDR3 length: 17 residues. CDR1 is SGHAT, CDR2 FQNNGV, per germline. With 5 bases clipped from V and 2 bases from J, the junction kept 5 bases outside the gene matches. The specimen sequenced was PBMCs. The receptor was isolated from a human donor in good health. The chain has TRBV11-2 and TRBJ1-6; 11 bases agree with TRBD1. CDR3 loop: CASSTGTGGTYNSPLHF. Written as DNA, the CDR3 is TGTGCCAGCAGCACGGGGACAGGGGGAACCTATAATTCACCCCTCCACTTT.